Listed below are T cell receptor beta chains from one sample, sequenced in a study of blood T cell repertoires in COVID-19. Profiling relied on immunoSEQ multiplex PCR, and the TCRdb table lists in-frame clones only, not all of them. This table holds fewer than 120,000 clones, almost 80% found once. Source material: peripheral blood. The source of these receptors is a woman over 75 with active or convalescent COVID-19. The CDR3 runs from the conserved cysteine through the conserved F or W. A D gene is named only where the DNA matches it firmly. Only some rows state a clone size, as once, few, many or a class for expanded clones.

cdr3_aa: CASHRETHQPQHF
cdr3_nt: TGTGCCAGCCATCGAGAGACTCATCAGCCCCAGCATTTT
v_call: TRBV2
clone_size: -
j_call: TRBJ1-5
d_call: -

cdr3_aa: CASSFGGEGKETQYF
cdr3_nt: TGTGCCAGCAGTTTTGGAGGGGAGGGGAAAGAGACCCAGTACTTC
v_call: TRBV28
clone_size: -
j_call: TRBJ2-5
d_call: TRBD2

cdr3_aa: CASSTRDSSYEQYF
cdr3_nt: TGCGCCAGCAGCACCCGGGACTCCTCCTACGAGCAGTACTTC
v_call: TRBV5-1
clone_size: -
j_call: TRBJ2-7
d_call: -

cdr3_aa: CASSLGLADNADGYTF
cdr3_nt: TGTGCCAGCAGCTTAGGCCTCGCAGACAACGCCGATGGCTACACCTTC
v_call: TRBV7-9
clone_size: once
j_call: TRBJ1-2
d_call: -

cdr3_aa: CASSYGTGGGNQPQHF
cdr3_nt: TGTGCCAGCAGTTACGGGACAGGGGGTGGCAATCAGCCCCAGCATTTT
v_call: TRBV6-2/TRBV6-3
clone_size: few
j_call: TRBJ1-5
d_call: TRBD1

cdr3_aa: CASSMAPGLAGYYEQYF
cdr3_nt: TGTGCCAGTAGTATGGCCCCGGGACTAGCGGGCTACTACGAGCAGTACTTC
v_call: TRBV19
clone_size: many
j_call: TRBJ2-7
d_call: TRBD2

cdr3_aa: CASSLSGALPYNEQFF
cdr3_nt: TGTGCCAGCAGCTTATCAGGGGCCCTTCCCTACAATGAGCAGTTCTTC
v_call: TRBV7-2
clone_size: -
j_call: TRBJ2-1
d_call: -

cdr3_aa: CASSPRLSGTGDEQFF
cdr3_nt: TGTGCCAGCAGCCCCCGCTTGAGCGGGACGGGGGATGAGCAGTTCTTC
v_call: TRBV5-4
clone_size: few
j_call: TRBJ2-1
d_call: TRBD2

cdr3_aa: CASSQGRARETQYF
cdr3_nt: TGTGCCAGCAGCCAAGGGAGGGCTCGGGAGACCCAGTACTTC
v_call: TRBV7-3
clone_size: -
j_call: TRBJ2-5
d_call: TRBD2

cdr3_aa: CASSEYRTGKETQYF
cdr3_nt: TGTGCCAGCAGTGAATATCGGACAGGGAAGGAGACCCAGTACTTC
v_call: TRBV25-1
clone_size: -
j_call: TRBJ2-5
d_call: TRBD1

cdr3_aa: CSVEGGESSYNEQFF
cdr3_nt: TGCAGCGTTGAAGGGGGAGAGAGCTCCTACAATGAGCAGTTCTTC
v_call: TRBV29-1
clone_size: -
j_call: TRBJ2-1
d_call: -

cdr3_aa: CASSLARTGDAYEQYF
cdr3_nt: TGTGCCAGCAGCTTGGCGCGGACAGGGGACGCCTACGAGCAGTACTTC
v_call: TRBV5-6
clone_size: -
j_call: TRBJ2-7
d_call: TRBD1

cdr3_aa: CASSLALGGPRGNIQYF
cdr3_nt: TGTGCCAGCAGCTTAGCACTCGGAGGCCCCCGGGGAAACATTCAGTACTTC
v_call: TRBV7-2
clone_size: few
j_call: TRBJ2-4
d_call: -

cdr3_aa: CASSRQDGAQPQHF
cdr3_nt: TGTGCCAGCAGTCGACAGGATGGGGCGCAGCCCCAGCATTTT
v_call: TRBV2
clone_size: -
j_call: TRBJ1-5
d_call: -

cdr3_aa: CSVEVADTQYF
cdr3_nt: TGCAGCGTTGAAGTCGCAGATACGCAGTATTTT
v_call: TRBV29-1
clone_size: -
j_call: TRBJ2-3
d_call: -

cdr3_aa: CASRPTGSSPLHF
cdr3_nt: TGTGCCAGCAGACCAACAGGGTCTTCACCCCTCCACTTT
v_call: TRBV11-2
clone_size: few
j_call: TRBJ1-6
d_call: -

cdr3_aa: CASTRMSSSSGNTIYF
cdr3_nt: TGTGCCAGTACCCGAATGAGCTCGTCTTCTGGAAACACCATATATTTT
v_call: TRBV19
clone_size: -
j_call: TRBJ1-3
d_call: -

cdr3_aa: CSVLAGRAVNEQFF
cdr3_nt: TGCAGCGTCCTAGCGGGGAGGGCCGTGAATGAGCAGTTCTTC
v_call: TRBV29-1
clone_size: -
j_call: TRBJ2-1
d_call: TRBD2

cdr3_aa: CASSRPQGRLIYEQYF
cdr3_nt: TGTGCCAGCAGCCGACCCCAGGGGCGTCTAATCTACGAGCAGTACTTC
v_call: TRBV28
clone_size: -
j_call: TRBJ2-7
d_call: -

cdr3_aa: CSAKHGETQYF
cdr3_nt: TGCAGTGCCAAACACGGGGAGACCCAGTACTTC
v_call: TRBV20-1
clone_size: -
j_call: TRBJ2-5
d_call: -

cdr3_aa: CASSFRGNTIYF
cdr3_nt: TGTGCCAGCAGCTTTAGAGGAAACACCATATATTTT
v_call: TRBV5-8
clone_size: -
j_call: TRBJ1-3
d_call: -

cdr3_aa: CASSLTGGGLAGSNTGELFF
cdr3_nt: TGTGCCAGCAGCTTAACGGGGGGCGGACTAGCGGGATCGAACACCGGGGAGCTGTTTTTT
v_call: TRBV7-3
clone_size: -
j_call: TRBJ2-2
d_call: TRBD2

cdr3_aa: CASSQGLAGYEQYF
cdr3_nt: TGTGCCAGCAGCCAAGGACTAGCGGGATACGAGCAGTACTTC
v_call: TRBV3-1/TRBV3-2
clone_size: few
j_call: TRBJ2-7
d_call: TRBD2

cdr3_aa: CASSLRQGPYEQYF
cdr3_nt: TGTGCCAGCAGCTTACGACAGGGGCCCTACGAGCAGTACTTC
v_call: TRBV7-3
clone_size: -
j_call: TRBJ2-7
d_call: TRBD1

cdr3_aa: CASSLVSGRAFRTGELFF
cdr3_nt: TGTGCCAGCAGCTTAGTTAGCGGGAGGGCCTTTCGGACCGGGGAGCTGTTTTTT
v_call: TRBV11-2
clone_size: -
j_call: TRBJ2-2
d_call: TRBD2

cdr3_aa: CASSQGGGSGANVLTF
cdr3_nt: TGTGCCAGCAGCCAAGGCGGGGGGAGTGGGGCCAACGTCCTGACTTTC
v_call: TRBV4-2
clone_size: -
j_call: TRBJ2-6
d_call: TRBD2

cdr3_aa: CASSFRGAYGYTF
cdr3_nt: TGTGCCAGCAGTTTCAGGGGCGCTTATGGCTACACCTTC
v_call: TRBV28
clone_size: -
j_call: TRBJ1-2
d_call: -

cdr3_aa: CASSPPRRETDTQYF
cdr3_nt: TGTGCCAGCAGCCCCCCCCGGCGGGAGACAGATACGCAGTATTTT
v_call: TRBV7-3
clone_size: -
j_call: TRBJ2-3
d_call: TRBD2

cdr3_aa: CASSQDRVSGELFF
cdr3_nt: TGCGCCAGCAGCCAAGATCGAGTCTCCGGGGAGCTGTTTTTT
v_call: TRBV4-3
clone_size: -
j_call: TRBJ2-2
d_call: -

cdr3_aa: CASSWTVLSGANVLTF
cdr3_nt: TGTGCCAGCAGTTGGACTGTCCTCTCTGGGGCCAACGTCCTGACTTTC
v_call: TRBV27
clone_size: -
j_call: TRBJ2-6
d_call: -

cdr3_aa: CASSPEGPGANVLTF
cdr3_nt: TGTGCCAGCTCACCGGAGGGCCCTGGGGCCAACGTCCTGACTTTC
v_call: TRBV18
clone_size: -
j_call: TRBJ2-6
d_call: -

cdr3_aa: CASSLGLAGVDTQYF
cdr3_nt: TGCGCCAGCAGCTTGGGACTAGCGGGAGTTGATACGCAGTATTTT
v_call: TRBV5-1
clone_size: -
j_call: TRBJ2-3
d_call: TRBD2

cdr3_aa: CASSLYENGEQFF
cdr3_nt: TGTGCCAGCAGTTTATATGAGAACGGTGAGCAGTTCTTC
v_call: TRBV27
clone_size: -
j_call: TRBJ2-1
d_call: -

cdr3_aa: CASSLTGGLGEQYF
cdr3_nt: TGTGCCAGCAGCCTCACAGGGGGCCTCGGGGAGCAGTACTTC
v_call: TRBV9
clone_size: -
j_call: TRBJ2-7
d_call: TRBD1

cdr3_aa: CASSEGPYYEQYF
cdr3_nt: TGTGCCAGCAGTGAAGGTCCGTACTACGAGCAGTACTTC
v_call: TRBV6-1
clone_size: -
j_call: TRBJ2-7
d_call: -

cdr3_aa: CASSVLSAATNSYEQYF
cdr3_nt: TGTGCCAGCAGTGTTCTTTCTGCGGCAACGAACTCCTACGAGCAGTACTTC
v_call: TRBV6-1
clone_size: -
j_call: TRBJ2-7
d_call: -

cdr3_aa: CASNRLAGGPGTDTQYF
cdr3_nt: TGTGCCAGCAACAGACTAGCGGGAGGGCCGGGTACAGATACGCAGTATTTT
v_call: TRBV27
clone_size: -
j_call: TRBJ2-3
d_call: TRBD2

cdr3_aa: CASSFRTGDAEQYF
cdr3_nt: TGTGCCAGCAGCTTTAGGACAGGGGACGCCGAGCAGTACTTC
v_call: TRBV3-1/TRBV3-2
clone_size: -
j_call: TRBJ2-7
d_call: TRBD1

cdr3_aa: CAWSVGGYEKLFF
cdr3_nt: TGTGCCTGGAGTGTAGGGGGCTATGAAAAACTGTTTTTT
v_call: TRBV30
clone_size: -
j_call: TRBJ1-4
d_call: TRBD1

cdr3_aa: CASSLAGTGGYGYTF
cdr3_nt: TGTGCCAGCAGCTTAGCCGGGACAGGGGGCTATGGCTACACCTTC
v_call: TRBV7-9
clone_size: -
j_call: TRBJ1-2
d_call: TRBD1

cdr3_aa: CASSLLRVINQPQHF
cdr3_nt: TGTGCCAGCAGCTTACTGCGGGTGATCAATCAGCCCCAGCATTTT
v_call: TRBV7-8
clone_size: -
j_call: TRBJ1-5
d_call: -

cdr3_aa: CASSLYRGLRDSPLHF
cdr3_nt: TGTGCCAGCAGCTTGTACAGGGGGCTAAGGGATTCACCCCTCCACTTT
v_call: TRBV11-2
clone_size: -
j_call: TRBJ1-6
d_call: TRBD1

cdr3_aa: CAISGQGANTEAFF
cdr3_nt: TGTGCCATCAGCGGACAGGGGGCGAACACTGAAGCTTTCTTT
v_call: TRBV10-3
clone_size: -
j_call: TRBJ1-1
d_call: TRBD1

cdr3_aa: CASSPISGNVLPEQYF
cdr3_nt: TGTGCCAGCTCACCAATTTCAGGCAACGTTTTGCCAGAGCAGTACTTC
v_call: TRBV18
clone_size: -
j_call: TRBJ2-7
d_call: -

cdr3_aa: CASSSGGQGSYEQYF
cdr3_nt: TGCGCCAGCAGCTCGGGGGGACAGGGCTCCTACGAGCAGTACTTC
v_call: TRBV5-1
clone_size: -
j_call: TRBJ2-7
d_call: TRBD1

cdr3_aa: CASSPSAGGIYEQYF
cdr3_nt: TGTGCCAGTAGCCCGTCGGCAGGGGGTATCTACGAGCAGTACTTC
v_call: TRBV19
clone_size: -
j_call: TRBJ2-7
d_call: TRBD1

cdr3_aa: CASSPGTGGIYEQYF
cdr3_nt: TGTGCCAGCTCTCCCGGGACAGGGGGTATATACGAGCAGTACTTC
v_call: TRBV18
clone_size: -
j_call: TRBJ2-7
d_call: TRBD1

cdr3_aa: CASLGLRGNEQFF
cdr3_nt: TGTGCCAGCCTGGGACTAAGGGGCAATGAGCAGTTCTTC
v_call: TRBV2
clone_size: -
j_call: TRBJ2-1
d_call: TRBD2

cdr3_aa: CASSGGQPNQPQHF
cdr3_nt: TGTGCCAGCAGCGGAGGACAGCCCAATCAGCCCCAGCATTTT
v_call: TRBV7-2
clone_size: -
j_call: TRBJ1-5
d_call: -

cdr3_aa: CASSQGGGDTRGETQYF
cdr3_nt: TGCGCCAGCAGCCAAGGGGGGGGTGACACTAGAGGAGAGACCCAGTACTTC
v_call: TRBV4-3
clone_size: -
j_call: TRBJ2-5
d_call: TRBD2

cdr3_aa: CATSQYRSSYNEQFF
cdr3_nt: TGTGCCACCAGCCAGTACAGAAGCTCCTACAATGAGCAGTTCTTC
v_call: TRBV24-1
clone_size: few
j_call: TRBJ2-1
d_call: -

cdr3_aa: CASSRGQGANTEAFF
cdr3_nt: TGTGCCAGCAGCCGAGGACAGGGGGCGAACACTGAAGCTTTCTTT
v_call: TRBV14
clone_size: -
j_call: TRBJ1-1
d_call: TRBD1

cdr3_aa: CATQSTGGARDYGYTF
cdr3_nt: TGTGCCACCCAATCCACGGGAGGGGCAAGGGACTATGGCTACACCTTC
v_call: TRBV24-1
clone_size: -
j_call: TRBJ1-2
d_call: -

cdr3_aa: CASSPRTGRTEAFF
cdr3_nt: TGTGCCAGCAGCCCGCGGACAGGGAGGACTGAAGCTTTCTTT
v_call: TRBV3-1/TRBV3-2
clone_size: -
j_call: TRBJ1-1
d_call: TRBD1

cdr3_aa: CASAPRGDTQYF
cdr3_nt: TGTGCCAGCGCTCCCAGGGGAGATACGCAGTATTTT
v_call: TRBV12-3/TRBV12-4
clone_size: -
j_call: TRBJ2-3
d_call: -

cdr3_aa: CASSQNREANNEKLFF
cdr3_nt: TGTGCCAGCAGCCAAAATCGAGAGGCTAATAATGAAAAACTGTTTTTT
v_call: TRBV3-1/TRBV3-2
clone_size: -
j_call: TRBJ1-4
d_call: -

cdr3_aa: CASRGTGNNEQFF
cdr3_nt: TGTGCCAGCAGGGGGACAGGGAACAATGAGCAGTTCTTC
v_call: TRBV13
clone_size: -
j_call: TRBJ2-1
d_call: TRBD1